This T cell receptor beta chain comes out of a study of blood T cell repertoires in COVID-19. Whole-study context: Sites across the United States, Italy and Spain contributed samples from acute and convalescent COVID-19. T cells, B-cell-depleted T cells, or PBMCs provided the cDNA or gDNA that served as material.

Authors' processing steps: Estimation of nucleated cell counts was performed using reference gene primer amplification. Generated by immunoSEQ multiplex PCR, the TCRdb table keeps only in-frame clones and is missing some. That table is the source of V, J and clone size, and D and trimming were worked out from the DNA. The table shows about 65,000 clones, with over 85% occurring only once. Germline lookup yields CDR1 GTSNPN and CDR2 SVGIG (reference sequence). V dropped 2 bases and J dropped 1; count of bases not matched to a gene: 11. The CDR3 spans 18 residues. The clonotype was recovered from a man aged 60 to 75 with acute or convalescent COVID-19. The chain links TRBV30 to TRBJ1-6; 7 bases map to TRBD1. Sequenced input: peripheral blood. The CDR3 here is CAWSIFGQARSYNSPLHF. In nucleotides, the CDR3 is TGTGCCTGGAGTATCTTTGGACAGGCTCGTTCCTATAATTCACCCCTCCACTTT.